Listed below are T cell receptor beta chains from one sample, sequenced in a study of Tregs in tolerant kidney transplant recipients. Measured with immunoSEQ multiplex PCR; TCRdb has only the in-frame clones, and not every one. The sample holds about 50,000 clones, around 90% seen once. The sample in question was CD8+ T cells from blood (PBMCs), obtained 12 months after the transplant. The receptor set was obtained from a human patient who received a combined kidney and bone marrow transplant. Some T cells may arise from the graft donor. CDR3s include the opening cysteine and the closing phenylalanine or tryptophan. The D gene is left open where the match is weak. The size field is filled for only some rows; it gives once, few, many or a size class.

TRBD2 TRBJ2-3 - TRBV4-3 TGCGCCAGCAGCCAAGGCAGCGGGAGAGCAGATACGCAGTATTTT CASSQGSGRADTQYF
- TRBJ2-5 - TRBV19 TGTGCCAGTAGTATGGGGGGTCTGGCCCAGTACTTC CASSMGGLAQYF
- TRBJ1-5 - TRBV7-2 TGTGCCAGCAGCTTAAGGTGGCAGGGGTATCCTCAGCCCCAGCATTTT CASSLRWQGYPQPQHF
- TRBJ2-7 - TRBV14 TGTGCCAGCAGCCTAACTAGCAGCTACGAGCAGTACTTC CASSLTSSYEQYF
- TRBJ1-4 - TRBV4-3 TGCGCCAGCAGGCAGGGCCATTTTTCAACTAATGAAAAACTGTTTTTT CASRQGHFSTNEKLFF
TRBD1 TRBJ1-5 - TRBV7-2 TGTGCCAGCAGCTTAGGGGGTGGGGACAGTAAACATTTT CASSLGGGDSKHF
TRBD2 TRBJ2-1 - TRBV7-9 TGTGCCAGCAGCTCTATTAGCGGGAGGGCCGCGAATGAGCAGTTCTTC CASSSISGRAANEQFF
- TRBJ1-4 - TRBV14 TGTGCCAGCAGCCATCCAGGGAAAAAACTGTTTTTT CASSHPGKKLFF
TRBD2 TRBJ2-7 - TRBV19 TGTGCCAGTAGTGAAACCTCGATCGGGACTAGCGGCTACGAGCAGTACTTC CASSETSIGTSGYEQYF
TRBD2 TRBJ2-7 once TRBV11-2 TGTGCCAGCAGATATAGCGGGAGTTTGCAGTACTTC CASRYSGSLQYF
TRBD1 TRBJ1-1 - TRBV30 TGTGCCTGGGGCCGGGACAGGGGAATGACTGAAGCTTTCTTT CAWGRDRGMTEAFF
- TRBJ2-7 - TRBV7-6 TGTGCCAGCGTCTCTAGGAGGGAGGATGACGAGCAGTACTTC CASVSRREDDEQYF
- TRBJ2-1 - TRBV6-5 TGTGCCAGCAGTTACGACCTAGCTAAAGGGTATGAGCAGTTCTTC CASSYDLAKGYEQFF
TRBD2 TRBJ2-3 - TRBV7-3 TGTGCCAGCAGCCCCCTTCCTTTACAACTAGCGGGACACACAGATACGCAGTATTTT CASSPLPLQLAGHTDTQYF
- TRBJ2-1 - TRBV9 TGTGCCAGCAGCGTGGACGGGGGAGAGAATGAGCAGTTCTTC CASSVDGGENEQFF
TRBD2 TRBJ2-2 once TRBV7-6 TGTGCCAGCAGCTCTACTAGCGGGGGGTACACCGGGGAGCTGTTTTTT CASSSTSGGYTGELFF
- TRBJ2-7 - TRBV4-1 TGCGCCAGCAGTATCCAGGTTGCCTACGAGCAGTACTTC CASSIQVAYEQYF
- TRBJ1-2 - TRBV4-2 TGTGCCAGCAGCCTGGGGAGGGGTATTAACTATGGCTACACCTTC CASSLGRGINYGYTF
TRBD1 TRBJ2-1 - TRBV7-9 TGTGCCAGCAGCCCACAGGGGAGCTCCTACAATGAGCAGTTCTTC CASSPQGSSYNEQFF
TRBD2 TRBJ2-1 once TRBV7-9 TGTGCCAGCAGGGATGGGACTAGCGGGAAAGAGAATGAGCAGTTCTTC CASRDGTSGKENEQFF
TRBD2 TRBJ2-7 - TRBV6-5 TGTGCCAGCAGTTACTCGGGTAGCGGGAGCTACGAGCAGTACTTC CASSYSGSGSYEQYF
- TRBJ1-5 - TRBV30 TGTGCCTGGGGATGGGCCAATAGCAATCAGCCCCAGCATTTT CAWGWANSNQPQHF
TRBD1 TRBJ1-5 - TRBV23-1 TGCGCCAGCAGTCACCGACAGGGGGCTTTGCAGCCCCAGCATTTT CASSHRQGALQPQHF
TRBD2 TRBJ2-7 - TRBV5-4 TGTGCCAGCAGCCCCGGGACTAGCCCCGAGCAGTACTTC CASSPGTSPEQYF
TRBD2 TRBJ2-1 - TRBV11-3 TGTGCCAGCAGCTTAGCTAGCGGGGTGTACAATGAGCAGTTCTTC CASSLASGVYNEQFF
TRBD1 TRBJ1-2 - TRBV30 TGTGCCTGGAGTCCACATGTAGGGGGCAACTATGGCTACACCTTC CAWSPHVGGNYGYTF
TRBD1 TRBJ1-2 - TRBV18 TGTGCCAGCTCACCACGGGACAGGGTCAAGGGCTACACCTTC CASSPRDRVKGYTF
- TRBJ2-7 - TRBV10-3 TGTGCCATCAGAAGGGGCTACGAGCAGTACTTC CAIRRGYEQYF
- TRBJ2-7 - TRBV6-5 TGTGCCAGCAGTTACTCTTATCCAGGGGCCTACGAGCAGTACTTC CASSYSYPGAYEQYF
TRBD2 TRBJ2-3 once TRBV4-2 TGTGCCAGCAGGGAGGCGGGAGGGGGCACAGATACGCAGTATTTT CASREAGGGTDTQYF
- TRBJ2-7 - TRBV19 TGTGCCAGTAGTATAAGACATTCTGGATACGAGCAGTACTTC CASSIRHSGYEQYF
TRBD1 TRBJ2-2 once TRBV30 TGTGCCTGGAGTTCCGGACAGGGGGCGCCCGGGGAGCTGTTTTTT CAWSSGQGAPGELFF
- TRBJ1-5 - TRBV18 TGTGCCAGCTCACCCGAAATCGACAGAAATCTGCCCCAGCATTTT CASSPEIDRNLPQHF
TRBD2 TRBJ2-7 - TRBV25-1 TGTGCCAGCAGTGCACAAACTAGCGGGAGTCGAAACGAGCAGTACTTC CASSAQTSGSRNEQYF
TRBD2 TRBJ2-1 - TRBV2 TGTGCCAGCAGACTGACTAGCGGGGGCACCTACAATGAGCAGTTCTTC CASRLTSGGTYNEQFF
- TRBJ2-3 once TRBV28 TGTGCCAGCAGTTTTGGACAAACCACTAGCACAGATACGCAGTATTTT CASSFGQTTSTDTQYF
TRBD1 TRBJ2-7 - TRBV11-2 TGTGCCAGCAGCGCTCGACAGGGGCGGTCCTACGAGCAGTACTTC CASSARQGRSYEQYF
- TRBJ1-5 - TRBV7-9 TGTGCCAGCAGCTTAGCTACAGATAGCAATCAGCCCCAGCATTTT CASSLATDSNQPQHF
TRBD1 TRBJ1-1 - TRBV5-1 TGCGCCAGCAGCTCGACAGGGCCTGAAGCTTTCTTT CASSSTGPEAFF
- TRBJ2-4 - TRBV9 TGTGCCAGCAGCCAAGGGGGAACGGACAAAAACATTCAGTACTTC CASSQGGTDKNIQYF
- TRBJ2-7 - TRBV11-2 TGTGCCAGCAGCGCAGGACTGGATTACGAGCAGTACTTC CASSAGLDYEQYF
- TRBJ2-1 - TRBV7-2 TGTGCCAGCAGCTCAGAACTGGCGGGGCCCCAACTCCATGAGCAGTTCTTC CASSSELAGPQLHEQFF
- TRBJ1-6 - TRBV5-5 TGTGCCAGCAGCTCCCCCTTGGGGCAGCTCCACTTT CASSSPLGQLHF
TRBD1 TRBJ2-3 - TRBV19 TGTGCCAGTAGTCACCGGGACAGGGCTACAGATACGCAGTATTTT CASSHRDRATDTQYF
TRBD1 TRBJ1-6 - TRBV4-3 TGCGCCAGCAGCCAAGGGACAGGGAGGGAATCCCCCCTCCACTTT CASSQGTGRESPLHF
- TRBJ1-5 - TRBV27 TGTGCCAGCAGTTTCGGAGGGGTGGGCCAGCCCCAGCATTTT CASSFGGVGQPQHF
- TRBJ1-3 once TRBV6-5 TGTGCCAGCACCACCGGACAGTCTGGAAACACCATATATTTT CASTTGQSGNTIYF
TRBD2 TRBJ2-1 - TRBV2 TGTGCCACCTCTGCGGGAGCGCTAGCGGGGCAAACCTACAATGAGCAGTTCTTC CATSAGALAGQTYNEQFF